This T cell receptor (beta chain) derives from a study of control samples from healthy donors and cancer patients. CDR3 length: 17 residues. Trimming at V came to 1 base and at J to 0 bases, leaving 5 bases not matched to a gene. Germline CDR1 is LNHDA and CDR2 is SQIVND (reference sequence). This table comes from immunoSEQ multiplex PCR, and its TCRdb copy is limited to in-frame clones, with some not included. The sample holds 90,000 to 130,000 clones, around 89% seen once. The sample consisted of PBMCs. The clonotype comes from a woman aged 55-69 years with lung cancer. V gene TRBV19 combines with J gene TRBJ2-7; TRBD2 matches 11 bases. The CDR3 reads CASSIAGSGGASYEQYF. In DNA, the CDR3 is TGTGCCAGTAGTATAGCCGGTAGCGGGGGGGCCTCCTACGAGCAGTACTTC.